The 31 T cell receptor beta chains below all came from one sample that was sequenced in a study of OX40 agonist ivuxolimab in advanced cancers. Library preparation used the immunoSEQ multiplex PCR assay. The immuneACCESS repertoire file appears here via TCRdb, limited to in-frame rearrangements. These files lack a portion of the clones; in checked studies, under half of the deficit traces to unresolved V genes, and the cause of the others is not known. For this sample there are fewer than 95,000 clones; 80% to 90% appear just once. Clones ranked in the top ten supply 7% to 8.5% of the sample. The sample was CD4+ or CD8+ T cells sorted from blood, taken in a trial of the OX40 agonist ivuxolimab. The source is an adult with an advanced solid tumor such as melanoma, head and neck, liver or kidney cancer.

The V gene is TRBV29-1, the J gene TRBJ2-7; D unresolved. The CDR3 contains 11 residues. Trimming took off 3 bases at V and 3 bases at J, with 6 bases between the two ends. Germline lookup yields CDR1 SQVTM and CDR2 ANQGSEA. In DNA form, the CDR3 reads TGCAGCGTTGAGGAGTACTACGAGCAGTACTTC. Its protein product is CSVEEYYEQYF.

This rearrangement joins TRBV11-2 to TRBJ2-7; 7 nucleotides match TRBD1. The CDR3 is 15 residues long. The germline V gene has CDR1 SGHAT and CDR2 FQNNGV. Germline trimming cut 6 bases from V and 4 bases from J; bases unmatched to any gene: 12. The CDR3 loop is CASSSIRDRTYEQYF. Written as DNA, the CDR3 is TGTGCCAGCAGTTCAATAAGGGACAGAACTTACGAGCAGTACTTC. Full variable domain (missing parts from reference TRBV11-2 and TRBJ2-7): EAGVAQSPRYKIIEKRQSVAFWCNPISGHATLYWYQQILGQGPKLLIQFQNNGVVDDSQLPKDRFSAERLKGVDSTLKIQPAKLEDSAVYLCASSSIRDRTYEQYFGPGTRLTVT.

This clone showed up just a few times. This chain links TRBV20-1 with TRBJ1-2, with D hard to call. Germline values: CDR1 DFQATT, CDR2 SNEGSKA (reference sequence). The V and J ends lost 7 bases and 4 bases respectively, with 7 bases between them. CDR3 length: 10 residues. The CDR3 DNA is TGCAGTGACAGAAGCTATGGCTACACCTTC. Its protein is CSDRSYGYTF.

This clone was found once. This rearrangement joins TRBV4-1 to TRBJ2-2; no definite D call. The CDR3 is made up of 14 amino acids. Germline CDR1 and CDR2: MGHRA and YSYEKL. V dropped 6 bases and J dropped 2 bases, with 10 bases sitting between them. CDR3 in DNA: TGCGCCAGCAGGAAAACAGCTAACACCGGGGAGCTGTTTTTT. It specifies CASRKTANTGELFF.

This clone has a handful of counts. This same CDR3 is encoded by further DNA sequences in the sample. The chain combines TRBV28 with TRBJ1-2, with D possibly being TRBD1 (5 bases). V lost 5 bases, J lost 3 bases, and 7 bases lay in between. The CDR3 loop spans 12 amino acids. The germline V gene has CDR1 MDHEN and CDR2 SYDVKM. CDR3 in amino acids: CASSLTDYGYTF. The DNA for the CDR3 is TGTGCCAGCAGTCTGACAGACTATGGCTACACCTTC.

The CDR3 region has the DNA TGTGCCAGCAGCCTGGGGTACAATGAGCAGTTCTTC. It encodes CASSLGYNEQFF. This chain links TRBV7-9 with TRBJ2-1; D gene uncertain. V was clipped by 5 bases and J by 4 bases, with 6 bases between them. The CDR3 is made up of 12 amino acids. CDR1 and CDR2 from the germline V gene are SEHNR and FQNEAQ (reference sequence). The full variable domain, rest sourced from reference TRBV7-9 and TRBJ2-1, is DTGVSQNPRHKITKRGQNVTFRCDPISEHNRLYWYRQTLGQGPEFLTYFQNEAQLEKSRLLSDRFSAERPKGSFSTLEIQRTEQGDSAMYLCASSLGYNEQFFGPGTRLTVL.

The chain joins TRBV7-2 to TRBJ2-2; no definite D call. CDR1 SGHTA and CDR2 FQGNSA come from the germline V gene. V dropped 3 bases and J dropped 0 bases, with 11 bases sitting between them. This CDR3 comprises 16 residues. CDR3 amino acids: CASSFGGHANTGELFF. CDR3 DNA: TGTGCCAGCAGCTTTGGCGGTCACGCGAACACCGGGGAGCTGTTTTTT.

The V gene is TRBV11-2, the J gene TRBJ2-1; D is undetermined. CDR1 is SGHAT, CDR2 FQNNGV, per germline. The CDR3 extends over 15 amino acids. V lost 2 bases and J lost 0, with 8 bases in between. CDR3 in amino acids: CASSLTRSSYNEQFF. CDR3 nucleotide sequence: TGTGCCAGCAGCTTAACGCGTAGCTCCTACAATGAGCAGTTCTTC.

The genes are TRBV29-1 and TRBJ2-7, with D unresolved. This CDR3 has 13 amino acids. Trimming shortened V by 4 bases and J by 0 bases, and 10 bases separated the two germline ends. CDR1 is SQVTM, CDR2 ANQGSEA, per germline. The CDR3 sequence: CSVVGTDSYEQYF. Written as DNA, the CDR3 is TGCAGCGTTGTTGGTACCGACTCCTACGAGCAGTACTTC.

This chain links TRBV27 with TRBJ2-2, with D uncertain. The CDR3 loop spans 13 amino acids. Germline loops: CDR1 MNHEY, CDR2 SMNVEV (reference sequence). V was shortened by 3 bases and J by 4 bases, with 6 bases between the two germline ends. As DNA, the CDR3 is TGTGCCAGCAGTTTGGGTCTCACCGGGGAGCTGTTTTTT. Translating gives CASSLGLTGELFF.

The rearrangement uses TRBV7-9 and TRBJ2-5; 12 nucleotides align to TRBD2. J was trimmed by 1 base and V by 5 bases; bases with no gene match: 5. This CDR3 has 16 amino acids. Germline V gene data show CDR1 as SEHNR and CDR2 as FQNEAQ (reference sequence). The CDR3 DNA reads as TGTGCCAGCAGCGGGCCGGGACTAGCGGGCCAAGAGACCCAGTACTTC. Protein: CASSGPGLAGQETQYF.

As DNA, the CDR3 is TGTGCCAGCAGAATCATTACGGGGGGCACTTCACCCCTCCACTTT. Translating gives CASRIITGGTSPLHF. The gene calls are TRBV27 and TRBJ1-6, with D perhaps matching TRBD1 (6 bases). V was pared by 6 bases and J by 9 bases, with 18 bases between. CDR1 MNHEY and CDR2 SMNVEV come from the germline V gene (reference sequence). This CDR3 contains 15 residues.

V is TRBV2 and J is TRBJ1-5; the D is unclear. V shed 4 bases and J shed 1 base, with 5 bases lying between them. Germline V CDR1 and CDR2: SNHLY, FYNNEI. The CDR3 is 13 residues long. CDR3 in amino acids: CASSGYSNQPQHF. CDR3 coding DNA: TGTGCCAGCAGTGGTTACAGCAATCAGCCCCAGCATTTT.

The chain has TRBV27 and TRBJ2-7, with TRBD1 matching 7 bases. Trimming took 5 bases from V and 2 from J; bases not matched to a gene: 6. This CDR3 is 14 amino acids long. Germline V gene lookup returns CDR1 MNHEY and CDR2 SMNVEV (reference sequence). CDR3: CASSPSGTAYEQYF. The CDR3 nucleotides read TGTGCCAGCAGTCCCTCCGGGACAGCCTACGAGCAGTACTTC.

The CDR3 loop is CAISPDRDVTEAFF. The CDR3 nucleotides are TGTGCCATCAGTCCGGACAGGGATGTCACTGAAGCTTTCTTT. J is TRBJ1-1 and V is TRBV10-3; the match to TRBD1 covers 8 bases. The CDR3 contains 14 residues. Germline CDR1 and CDR2: ENHRY and SYGVKD. V gave up 5 bases and J gave up 4 bases; unmatched junction bases: 6.

The chain uses TRBV29-1 and TRBJ2-5; 8 bases line up with TRBD1. The J call may be mistaken, given a closer DNA end match to TRBJ2-7. Looked up from germline, CDR1 is SQVTM and CDR2 is ANQGSEA. The CDR3 has 12 residues. The CDR3: CSVFPGGSEQYF. The DNA for the CDR3 is TGCAGCGTTTTTCCAGGGGGCTCCGAGCAGTACTTC.

The chain recombines TRBV4-2 with TRBJ2-1; 8 bases align to TRBD2. Unmatched junction bases numbered 11, after V lost 10 bases and J lost 9 bases. The germline gives CDR1 LGHNA, CDR2 YNFKEQ. This CDR3 region has 13 residues. CDR3 amino acids: CATRGNLAGEQFF. The CDR3 region has the DNA TGTGCCACCAGGGGAAACCTAGCGGGTGAGCAGTTCTTC.

This sequence joins TRBV28 and TRBJ1-2; D is undetermined. The CDR3 sequence is 13 residues long. The germline gives CDR1 MDHEN, CDR2 SYDVKM. The V end lost 6 bases, the J end lost 4 bases, and 12 bases lay between the germline ends. CDR3 DNA sequence: TGTGCCAGCAGCTACGGGTTGGCCTATGGCTACACCTTC. It codes for CASSYGLAYGYTF.

The rearrangement joins TRBV7-9 to TRBJ2-7; TRBD2 might be the D (6 bases). The germline V gene encodes CDR1 SEHNR and CDR2 FQNEAQ (reference sequence). Trimming took off 8 bases at V and 0 bases at J, with 17 bases between the two ends. The CDR3 is 15 amino acids. The CDR3 DNA sequence: TGTGCCAGCGCATTGGGAGGTCAGGTCTCCTACGAGCAGTACTTC. Protein: CASALGGQVSYEQYF.

V and J are TRBV2 and TRBJ2-1, with 7 bases lining up with TRBD2. CDR1 SNHLY and CDR2 FYNNEI come from the germline V gene. The CDR3 contains 15 residues. V dropped 3 bases and J dropped 7; count of bases not matched to a gene: 9. CDR3 loop: CASSDRTRVGNEQFF. The CDR3 DNA sequence: TGTGCCAGCAGTGACCGGACTAGAGTTGGGAATGAGCAGTTCTTC.

The rearrangement joins TRBV4-1 to TRBJ2-3; D uncertain. CDR1 MGHRA and CDR2 YSYEKL come from the germline V gene. V lost 0 bases to trimming and J lost 3 bases, with 7 bases between them. The CDR3 loop spans 14 amino acids. The CDR3 DNA is TGCGCCAGCAGCCAAGATAGAAGTACAGATACGCAGTATTTT. Its translation: CASSQDRSTDTQYF.

The rearrangement joins TRBV19 to TRBJ2-1; 7 nucleotides agree with TRBD2. Unmatched junction bases numbered 9, after V lost 4 bases and J lost 0 bases. The CDR3 spans 17 residues. CDR1 and CDR2 (germline): LNHDA, SQIVND (reference sequence). CDR3 in DNA: TGTGCCAGTAGTAAGGCGGGGCTAGCGGACTCCTACAATGAGCAGTTCTTC. Translation gives CASSKAGLADSYNEQFF.

This chain joins TRBV27 and TRBJ2-3; no definite D call. Germline V gives CDR1 MNHEY, CDR2 SMNVEV (reference sequence). The V gene lost 6 bases and the J gene lost 4 bases, with 14 bases spanning the gap. The CDR3 covers 14 residues. CDR3 DNA: TGTGCCAGCAGGTCGCTAGTGTTGGCAGATACGCAGTATTTT. It yields the protein CASRSLVLADTQYF.

This rearrangement joins TRBV27 to TRBJ2-3; weak D call: TRBD2 (7 bases). CDR1 is MNHEY, CDR2 SMNVEV, per germline (reference sequence). The CDR3 length is 15 residues. Trimming shortened V by 8 bases and J by 4 bases, and 19 bases separated the two germline ends. DNA for the CDR3: TGTGCCAGCGCGAGTAGGGGGGAGGGCCCAGATACGCAGTATTTT. Protein: CASASRGEGPDTQYF.

V is TRBV29-1 and J is TRBJ2-1; 8 bases map to TRBD2. This CDR3 has 12 amino acids. Trimming took 7 bases from V and 4 from J; bases not matched to a gene: 3. Germline CDR1 and CDR2: SQVTM and ANQGSEA. The CDR3 reads CSGTSRYNEQFF. The CDR3, as DNA: TGCAGCGGGACTAGCAGATACAATGAGCAGTTCTTC.

The V and J genes are TRBV14 and TRBJ2-2; 10 bases align to TRBD2. V lost 0 bases and J lost 1; bases outside the gene matches: 5. Germline CDR1 is SGHDN and CDR2 is FVKESK. There are 18 residues in the CDR3. The CDR3 sequence is CASSQDYWTSGNTGELFF. In DNA, the CDR3 is TGTGCCAGCAGCCAAGATTATTGGACTAGCGGGAACACCGGGGAGCTGTTTTTT.

The chain uses TRBV7-9 and TRBJ2-7; a possible D gene is TRBD2 (5 bases). Trimming stripped 1 base from V and 2 bases from J, with 15 bases between. CDR3 size: 16 residues. Germline CDR1 SEHNR, CDR2 FQNEAQ (reference sequence). In DNA, the CDR3 is TGTGCCAGCAGCTTAGTTGATGGGGAGCCCGCCTACGAGCAGTACTTC. It yields the protein CASSLVDGEPAYEQYF.

The rearrangement links TRBV4-1 to TRBJ2-7; D gene unclear. CDR3 length: 13 amino acids. The ends were cut back, 4 bases at V and 4 bases at J, with 11 bases in the middle. Germline CDR1 and CDR2: MGHRA and YSYEKL. In DNA form, the CDR3 reads TGCGCCAGCAGCCTGACGTACGAGTACGAGCAGTACTTC. Translating gives CASSLTYEYEQYF.

The chain carries TRBV15 and TRBJ1-4; D is perhaps TRBD1 (6 bases). V lost 1 base, J lost 5 bases, and 11 bases lay in between. Germline CDR1 is LNHNV and CDR2 is YYDKDF (reference sequence). CDR3 size: 15 residues. DNA of the CDR3: TGTGCCACCAGCAGAGTAGGGGGGCCCAATGAAAAACTGTTTTTT. Its protein is CATSRVGGPNEKLFF.

This chain links TRBV9 with TRBJ2-1; 8 bases are a match to TRBD2. Germline V gene sequence: CDR1 SGDLS, CDR2 YYNGEE. The CDR3 extends over 15 amino acids. J gave up 3 bases and V 0 bases, and 2 bases lay outside the gene matches. CDR3 DNA: TGTGCCAGCAGCGTAGCCCTAGCGGGCTACAATGAGCAGTTCTTC. This translates into CASSVALAGYNEQFF.

The V gene is TRBV30, the J gene TRBJ2-7; D may be TRBD1 or TRBD2 (5 bases each). Germline V gene sequence: CDR1 GTSNPN, CDR2 SVGIG (reference sequence). The CDR3 loop spans 12 amino acids. The CDR3 reads CAGDQPPTEQYF. CDR3 sequence (DNA): TGTGCTGGGGACCAACCACCTACGGAGCAGTACTTC. Full variable domain (rest looked up from reference TRBV30 and TRBJ2-7): SQTIHQWPATLVQPVGSPLSLECTVEGTSNPNLYWYRQAAGRGLQLLFYSVGIGQISSEVPQNLSASRPQDRQFILSSKKLLLSDSGFYLCAGDQPPTEQYFGPGTRLTVT.